Given below is one TCR beta chain in context. The CDR3 is made up of 11 amino acids. Germline V gene lookup returns CDR1 GTSNPN and CDR2 SVGIG (reference sequence). V lost 0 bases and J 10 bases, leaving 9 bases between the germline ends. This sample was included in a study of blood T cell repertoires in COVID-19. TCRdb's copy holds only in-frame clones and misses some; the assay was immunoSEQ multiplex PCR. This sample has about 190,000 clones, with roughly 83% found just once. Sequencing was performed on PBMCs or T cells enriched from blood (not recorded which). J is TRBJ1-1 and V is TRBV30; D gene ambiguous. This clonotype was obtained from a woman aged 25-40 years who had recovered from COVID-19. The chain's CDR3 is CAWSVPGAAFF. Written as DNA, the CDR3 is TGTGCCTGGAGTGTTCCGGGAGCAGCTTTCTTT. The full variable domain, rest sourced from reference TRBV30 and TRBJ1-1, is SQTIHQWPATLVQPVGSPLSLECTVEGTSNPNLYWYRQAAGRGLQLLFYSVGIGQISSEVPQNLSASRPQDRQFILSSKKLLLSDSGFYLCAWSVPGAAFFGQGTRLTVV.